These T cell receptor beta chains were read from a single sample in a study of response to subunit inactivated influenza vaccine. MiXCR, applied by TCRdb to the RT-PCR reads, yields one record per CDR3 protein. The sample consists of just over 300,000 distinct CDR3 sequences, about a fifth of them appearing once. The sample consisted of PBMCs from blood, taken less than 22 months after vaccination. The source of these receptors is a man aged 45-69 years who received an inactivated influenza vaccine. CDR3s include the opening cysteine and the closing phenylalanine or tryptophan. A D gene is named only where the DNA matches it firmly. Clone size is shown for a subset of rows, as once, few, many or a class of expanded clone.

J gene,clone size,V gene,D gene,CDR3 length,CDR3 protein,CDR3 DNA
TRBJ2-2,-,TRBV7-9,-,17,CASSPAKYYTNTGELFF,TGTGCCAGCAGCCCCGCGAAGTACTATACAAACACCGGGGAGCTGTTTTTT
TRBJ2-5,-,TRBV27,-,13,CASRPGLGGTQYF,TGTGCCAGCAGACCAGGATTGGGTGGGACCCAGTACTTC
TRBJ1-6,few,TRBV6-1,-,16,CASSPVGGGRNSPLHF,TGTGCCAGCAGTCCCGTAGGCGGGGGTCGGAATTCACCCCTCCACTTT
TRBJ1-3,few,TRBV20-1,TRBD1,15,CSARGDSSHGNTIYF,TGCAGTGCCAGAGGGGACAGCAGTCATGGAAACACCATATATTTT
TRBJ2-2,-,TRBV20-1,TRBD2,15,CSARLAGVGTGELFF,TGCAGTGCCCGACTAGCGGGAGTGGGCACCGGGGAGCTGTTTTTT
TRBJ1-1,few,TRBV20-1,-,13,CSAPREMNTEAFF,TGCAGTGCCCCTAGGGAGATGAACACTGAAGCTTTCTTT
TRBJ2-5,-,TRBV5-4,-,13,CASSREGGETQYF,TGTGCCAGCAGCCGAGAGGGGGGAGAGACCCAGTACTTC
TRBJ2-7,-,TRBV28,-,14,CASSLNPGPYEQYF,TGTGCCAGCAGTTTAAATCCAGGGCCCTACGAGCAGTACTTC
TRBJ1-3,few,TRBV4-3,-,15,CASSQAKGSGNTIYF,TGCGCCAGCAGCCAAGCTAAAGGGTCTGGAAACACCATATATTTT
TRBJ2-2,-,TRBV2,-,17,CASSELGRGRGTGELFF,TGTGCCAGCAGTGAATTGGGCCGTGGGCGGGGCACCGGGGAGCTGTTTTTT
TRBJ1-1,-,TRBV6-2/TRBV6-3,-,16,CASSYGLGGVEPEAFF,TGTGCCAGCAGTTACGGTCTTGGGGGAGTGGAGCCTGAAGCTTTCTTT
TRBJ1-2,many,TRBV20-1,TRBD1,15,CSARETGQGTLGYTF,TGCAGTGCTAGAGAAACGGGACAGGGGACCCTAGGCTACACCTTC
TRBJ2-3,-,TRBV7-6,-,16,CASSLAGSGYGDTQYF,TGTGCCAGCAGCTTAGCGGGCTCTGGGTATGGAGATACGCAGTATTTT
TRBJ1-4,-,TRBV28,-,15,CASSLGWLRAEKLFF,TGTGCCAGCAGTTTGGGTTGGCTGAGGGCGGAAAAACTGTTTTTT
TRBJ1-2,few,TRBV10-3,-,13,CAISEEGVYGYTF,TGTGCCATCAGTGAGGAGGGTGTCTATGGCTACACCTTC
TRBJ1-1,few,TRBV12-3/TRBV12-4,-,13,CASSLVTYGEAFF,TGTGCCAGCAGTTTAGTGACCTACGGTGAAGCTTTCTTT
TRBJ2-1,few,TRBV4-2,-,16,CASSQETLSSYNEQFF,TGTGCCAGCAGCCAGGAGACTCTGAGCTCCTACAATGAGCAGTTCTTC
TRBJ2-1,few,TRBV3-1,TRBD2,15,CASSHRTSGDDEQFF,TGTGCCAGCAGCCATCGGACTAGCGGGGACGATGAGCAGTTCTTC
TRBJ2-1,few,TRBV5-1,-,14,CASSLADAYNEQFF,TGCGCCAGCAGCTTGGCTGACGCCTACAATGAGCAGTTCTTC
TRBJ2-2,many,TRBV11-2,-,16,CASSLGTRANTGELFF,TGTGCCAGCAGCTTAGGTACCAGGGCGAACACCGGGGAGCTGTTTTTT